This T cell receptor (beta chain) was profiled in a study of CXCR3-negative and CXCR3-positive naive CD8 T cells (dated by TCRdb to the late 2010s). Study-level background: In total, about 130 million TRB reads were obtained, or roughly 1.5 +/- 0.3 million reads per library. Data from around ten donors, pooled across two independent experiments, went into the diversity and physicochemical repertoire analyses. TRBV-TRBJ cluster analysis included naive subsets from roughly 5 donors and memory cells from 3 donors.

For every CD8+ T cell subset, approximately 330,000 cells were flow-sorted straight into RLT lysis buffer, and each subset was sorted in triplicate. Naive CD8+ T cells were defined stringently as CD45RO-CCR7+CD27+CD95- to exclude memory contaminants. Peripheral blood mononuclear cells were isolated from buffy coats by standard density gradient centrifugation. Naive CXCR3-negative and CXCR3-positive CD8+ T cells were flow-sorted using a FACSAria III. Total RNA was extracted from sorted cells with an RNeasy Mini Kit. The CDR3 has 14 amino acids, counting the end cysteine and phenylalanine. The nucleotide record is missing. Overall study outcomes, separate from this receptor: Because surface CD5, which is linked to self-reactivity in mice, was comparable between the naive subsets, TCR interaction strength was also inferred from TRB CDR3 physicochemical properties. TRB CDR3s from CXCR3-positive naive cells showed higher hydrophobicity (lower Kidera factor 4), lower energy, and higher strength and volume indices than CXCR3-negative naive cells. Freshly isolated PBMCs were used for most assays because CXCR3 expression went down partially after cryopreservation. Similar TRBV-TRBJ usage was shown by naive CXCR3-negative and CXCR3-positive cells from the same donor, whereas distinct patterns were shown by memory cells. Comparably high repertoire diversity was found in both naive subsets, whereas much lower repertoire diversity was found in memory CD8+ T cells.

The sequencing machine was a NextSeq 550. The Human TCR Profiling Kit (MiLaboratory) was used to prepare UMI-labeled 5' RACE TRB cDNA libraries. The full amount of extracted RNA was used for cDNA synthesis, and the full amount of resulting cDNA was used for PCR amplification. The libraries were made side by side, with each library going through the same number of PCR cycles. Regarding the original processing steps: With a requirement of at least two reads per UMI, MIGEC and MiXCR extracted about 50,000 +/- 10,000 unique UMI-labeled TRB cDNA molecules per library. Each library averaged roughly 40,000 +/- 10,000 functional in-frame TRB CDR3 nucleotide clonotypes without stop codons. Diversity metrics, including normalized Shannon-Wiener and Chao1, were computed in VDJtools after downsampling to 5000 UMI-labeled TRB molecules per sample. VDJtools was used to calculate clonotype-size-weighted physicochemical properties of the central five CDR3 residues, namely interaction energy, strength, volume and Kidera factor 4. After reprocessing by TCRdb, each CDR3 protein sequence is one entry, and no DNA is given. For this entry, the V and J calls and clone size follow TCRdb and not the study's own pipeline. The table for this sample lists 50,000 to 75,000 distinct CDR3 sequences. Approximately 0.4% of the sample belongs to the ten largest clones.

In regard to this clonotype: The clone's antigen remains unknown.

The receptor was derived from a human donor in good health. Some clones in this sample may be carry-over from other donors' samples. Sequenced: naive CXCR3- CD8+ T cells from blood. The cell subset or site label, as the study defines it: CD45RO-CCR7+CD27+CD95- naive CD8+ T cells lacking CXCR3 (TNR3-). The V and J genes are TRBV12-3 or TRBV12-4 and TRBJ2-3; TCRdb's D call, TRBD2, is unchecked because there is no DNA. The CDR3 region has the sequence CASRTSGGLDTQYF.